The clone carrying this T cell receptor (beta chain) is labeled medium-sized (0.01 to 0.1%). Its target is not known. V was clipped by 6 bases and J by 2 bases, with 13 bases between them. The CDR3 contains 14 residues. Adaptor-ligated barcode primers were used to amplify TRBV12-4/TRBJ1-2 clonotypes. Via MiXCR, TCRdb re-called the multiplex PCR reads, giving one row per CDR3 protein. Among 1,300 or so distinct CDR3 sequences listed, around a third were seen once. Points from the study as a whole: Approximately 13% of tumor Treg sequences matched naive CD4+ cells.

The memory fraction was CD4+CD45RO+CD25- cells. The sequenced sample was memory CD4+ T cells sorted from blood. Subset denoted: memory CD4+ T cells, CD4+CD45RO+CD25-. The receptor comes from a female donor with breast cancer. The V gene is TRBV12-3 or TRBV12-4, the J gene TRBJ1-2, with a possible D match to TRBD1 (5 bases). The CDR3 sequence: CASSRQRENYGYTF. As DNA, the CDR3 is TGTGCCAGCAGCAGACAGAGGGAAAACTATGGCTACACCTTC.